This TCR beta chain derives from a study of T-cell memory formation after mild COVID-19. Whole-study findings and limits: CM and EM subsets held most contracting CD4+ clones; EMRA held CD8+ ones. Among clones peaking at day 37 in the second wave, SARS-CoV-2 specificity remained unconfirmed.

Comment on this clonotype: Antigen specificity is unknown.

5'RACE with constant-segment primers built TCRalpha and TCRbeta cDNA libraries with UMIs. A single record per CDR3 protein comes from TCRdb applying MiXCR to the 5' RACE reads. The data contain hundreds of thousands of distinct CDR3 sequences, 18% of them singletons. The CDR3 runs 16 residues. The V end was cut by 2 bases, the J end by 0 bases, with 14 bases between. Looked up from germline, CDR1 is MNHEY and CDR2 is SVGEGT. The rearrangement uses TRBV6-2 or TRBV6-3 and TRBJ2-7; a weak D match, TRBD1 (5 bases). This clonotype originated in an adult woman who had mild COVID-19 (a few samples of this study predate the infection). Cell type and time point are not known. The sample consisted of PBMCs or a T cell subset sorted from them (not recorded which). CDR3 sequence: CASSYPRTQDSYEQYF. The CDR3 DNA is TGTGCCAGCAGTTACCCCAGGACACAAGACTCCTACGAGCAGTACTTC.